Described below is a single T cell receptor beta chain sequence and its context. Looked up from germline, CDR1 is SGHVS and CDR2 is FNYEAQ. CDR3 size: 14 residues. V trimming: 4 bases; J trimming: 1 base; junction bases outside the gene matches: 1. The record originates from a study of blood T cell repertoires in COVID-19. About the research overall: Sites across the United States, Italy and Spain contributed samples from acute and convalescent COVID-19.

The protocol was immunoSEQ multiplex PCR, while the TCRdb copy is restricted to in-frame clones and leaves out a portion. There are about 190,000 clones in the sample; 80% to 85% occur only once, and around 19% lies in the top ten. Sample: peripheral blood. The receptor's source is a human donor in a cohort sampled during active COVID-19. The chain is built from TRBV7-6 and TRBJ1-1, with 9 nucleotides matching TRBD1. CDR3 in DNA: TGTGCCAGCAGCTCACAGGGGGCGAACACTGAAGCTTTCTTT. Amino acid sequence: CASSSQGANTEAFF.